This T cell receptor beta chain was retrieved from a study of blood T cell repertoires in COVID-19. The wider study: Acute and convalescent COVID-19 specimens originated in the United States, Italy and Spain. Sources were T cells, B-cell-depleted T cells, or PBMCs; the material itself was cDNA or gDNA.

Source study methods: Reference gene primer amplification in the assay estimated nucleated cell counts. Profiled with immunoSEQ multiplex PCR; TCRdb holds only in-frame clones, not every one. V and J calls and clone size come straight from that table; D and trimming were deduced from the DNA. Of around 150,000 clones listed, about 90% are singletons. The TCR originated in a woman in her fifties or sixties with active or convalescent COVID-19. Material: peripheral blood.

For the CDR3, the DNA is TGTGCCAGCAGCTTTACAGGGGTAAATTCACCCCTCCACTTT. Protein product: CASSFTGVNSPLHF. V and J are TRBV7-9 and TRBJ1-6; 7 positions match TRBD1. J was trimmed by 7 bases and V by 3 bases; bases with no gene match: 3. Per the germline V gene, CDR1 is SEHNR and CDR2 is FQNEAQ (reference sequence). This CDR3 comprises 14 residues.